This T cell receptor (beta chain) is from a study of T-cell reconstitution after alpha-beta-depleted transplantation in children. This clonotype came up a few times. Trimming shortened V by 6 bases and J by 2 bases, and 15 bases separated the two germline ends. The CDR3 loop spans 14 amino acids. Germline-derived CDR1 and CDR2 are SGHRS and YFSETQ. Researchers prepared the TCRbeta library using unique molecular identifiers, the study reports. TCRdb reprocessed the PCR reads via MiXCR and lists one record per CDR3 protein. The sample carries 700,000 to 950,000 distinct CDR3 sequences, around 17% recorded once.

This receptor was obtained from a male patient between 5 and 17 years old who had a stem cell transplant for acute lymphoblastic leukemia, so the T cells may come from the graft donor. The rearrangement links TRBV5-1 to TRBJ2-7; D gene uncertain. Sequencing used PBMCs, mostly from graft donor cells, obtained 360 days after TCRalphabeta/CD19-depleted stem cell transplant. As DNA, the CDR3 is TGCGCCAGCAAATTTTCGGACGGAGCCTACGAGCAGTACTTC. The encoded protein is CASKFSDGAYEQYF.